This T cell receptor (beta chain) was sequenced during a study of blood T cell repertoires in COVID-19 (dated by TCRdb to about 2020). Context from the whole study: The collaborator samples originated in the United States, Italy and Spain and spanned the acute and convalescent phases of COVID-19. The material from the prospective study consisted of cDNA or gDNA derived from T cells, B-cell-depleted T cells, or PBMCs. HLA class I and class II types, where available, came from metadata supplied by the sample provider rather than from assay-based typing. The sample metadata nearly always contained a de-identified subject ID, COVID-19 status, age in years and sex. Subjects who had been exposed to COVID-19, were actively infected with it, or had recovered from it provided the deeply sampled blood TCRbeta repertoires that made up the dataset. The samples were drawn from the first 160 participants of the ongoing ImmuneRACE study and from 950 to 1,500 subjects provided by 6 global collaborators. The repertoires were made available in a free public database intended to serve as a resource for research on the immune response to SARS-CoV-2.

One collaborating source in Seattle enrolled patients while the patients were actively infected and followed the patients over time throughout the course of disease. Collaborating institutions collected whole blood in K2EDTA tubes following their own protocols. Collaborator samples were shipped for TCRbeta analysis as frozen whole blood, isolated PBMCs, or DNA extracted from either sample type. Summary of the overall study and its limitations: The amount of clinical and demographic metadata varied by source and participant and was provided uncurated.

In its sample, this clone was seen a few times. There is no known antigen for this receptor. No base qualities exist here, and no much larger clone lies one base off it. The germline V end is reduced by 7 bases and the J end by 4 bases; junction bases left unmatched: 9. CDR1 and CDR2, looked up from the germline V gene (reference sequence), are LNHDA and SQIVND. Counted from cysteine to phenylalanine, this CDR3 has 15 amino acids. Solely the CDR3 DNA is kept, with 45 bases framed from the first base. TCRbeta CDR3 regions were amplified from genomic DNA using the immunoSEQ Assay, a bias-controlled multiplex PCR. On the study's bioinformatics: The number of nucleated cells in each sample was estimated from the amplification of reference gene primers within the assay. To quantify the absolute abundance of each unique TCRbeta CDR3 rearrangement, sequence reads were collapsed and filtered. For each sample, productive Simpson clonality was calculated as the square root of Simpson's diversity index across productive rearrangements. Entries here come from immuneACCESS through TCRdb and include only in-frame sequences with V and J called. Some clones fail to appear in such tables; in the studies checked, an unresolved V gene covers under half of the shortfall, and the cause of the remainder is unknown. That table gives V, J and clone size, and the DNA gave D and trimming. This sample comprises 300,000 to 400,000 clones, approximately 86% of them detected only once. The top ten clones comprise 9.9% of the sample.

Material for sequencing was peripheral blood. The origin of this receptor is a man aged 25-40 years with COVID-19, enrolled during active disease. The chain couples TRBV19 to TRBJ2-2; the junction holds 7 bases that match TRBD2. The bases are TGTGCCAGTAAAGTCGGGGGAGGGCCCACCGGGGAGCTGTTTTTT. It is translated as CASKVGGGPTGELFF.